These 13 T cell receptor beta chains were all obtained from the same sample, sequenced in a study of CXCR3-negative and CXCR3-positive naive CD8 T cells. Study-wide results and limits: CXCR3-expressing naive cells carried TRB CDR3s more hydrophobic than those of CXCR3-negative naive cells.

Libraries were UMI-labeled 5' RACE TRB cDNA. TCRdb processed the 5' RACE reads again and assigns one entry to each CDR3 protein, with no DNA. The listing contains fewer than 140,000 distinct CDR3 sequences. These receptors have no known antigen. Sequencing used naive CXCR3+ CD8+ T cells from blood. Subset given: CD45RO-CCR7+CD27+CD95- naive CD8+ T cells expressing CXCR3 (TNR3+). All receptors derive from a human donor in good health. Some clones in this sample may be carry-over from other donors' samples.

This rearrangement joins TRBV29-1 to TRBJ2-1; no DNA is available, so the TRBD2 call from TCRdb remains unchecked. CDR1 and CDR2 from the germline V gene are SQVTM and ANQGSEA. The CDR3 runs to 12 residues. The CDR3 here is CSVEKGGNEQFF.

The V gene is TRBV5-1, the J gene TRBJ2-1. The CDR3 covers 15 residues. From germline, CDR1 is SGHRS and CDR2 YFSETQ. Here the CDR3 reads CASSLETYSYNEQFF.

This chain links TRBV20-1 with TRBJ2-1; the D gene TCRdb calls, TRBD2, cannot be checked with no DNA. CDR1 is DFQATT, CDR2 SNEGSKA, per germline (reference sequence). The CDR3 totals 15 residues. The CDR3 reads CSAVEGTSFYNEQFF.

The chain recombines TRBV6-6 with TRBJ2-1. The CDR3 has 16 amino acids. Germline-derived CDR1 and CDR2 are MNHNY and SVGAGI (reference sequence). This CDR3 reads CASTLGVAGSYNEQFF.

This chain uses TRBV4-1 with TRBJ2-7; checking the TCRdb D call of TRBD1 is not possible without DNA. There are 15 residues in the CDR3. CDR1 and CDR2 (germline): MGHRA, YSYEKL. This CDR3 is CASSQTNGAPYEQYF.

J is TRBJ1-1 and V is TRBV4-1; TCRdb reports TRBD1, a call that lacks DNA to check it against. The V gene's germline CDR1 is MGHRA and CDR2 YSYEKL. This CDR3 is 14 amino acids long. The CDR3 protein is CASSRSQGSTEAFF.

This sequence joins TRBV27 and TRBJ2-1; lacking DNA, the TRBD1 call made by TCRdb goes unchecked. The germline CDR1 and CDR2 sequences are MNHEY and SMNVEV (reference sequence). This CDR3 has 17 residues. CDR3 protein: CASSSVEDFNRGNEQFF.

The rearrangement joins TRBV28 to TRBJ2-2; TCRdb's D gene call, TRBD1, goes unchecked for lack of DNA. There are 16 residues in the CDR3. Per germline, CDR1 MDHEN and CDR2 SYDVKM. The CDR3 region is CASSLWGQGGTGELFF.

The V and J genes are TRBV9 and TRBJ2-6. The germline gives CDR1 SGDLS, CDR2 YYNGEE. The CDR3 has 15 residues. The CDR3 here is CASSDRYSGANVLTF. Full variable domain (missing parts from reference TRBV9 and TRBJ2-6): DSGVTQTPKHLITATGQRVTLRCSPRSGDLSVYWYQQSLDQGLQFLIQYYNGEERAKGNILERFSAQQFPDLHSELNLSSLELGDSALYFCASSDRYSGANVLTFGAGSRLTVL.

The chain employs TRBV11-3 and TRBJ2-5; TCRdb picks TRBD1, but there is no DNA to check that call. CDR1 SGHNT and CDR2 YENEEA come from the germline V gene. This CDR3 contains 15 residues. The CDR3 here is CASSLWDREEETQYF.

V and J are TRBV4-3 and TRBJ1-1. The CDR3 runs 14 residues. Looked up from germline, CDR1 is LGHNA and CDR2 is YSLEER. The CDR3 sequence is CASSQDLMNTEAFF.

The chain is built from TRBV25-1 and TRBJ2-7. Germline V gene data show CDR1 as MGHDK and CDR2 as SYGVNS. The CDR3 totals 11 residues. The CDR3 spells CASSDYYEQYF.

V gene TRBV5-6 combines with J gene TRBJ2-1; TCRdb picks TRBD2, but there is no DNA to check that call. The CDR3 spans 14 residues. Germline V gives CDR1 SGHDT, CDR2 YYEEEE. CDR3 sequence reads: CASGPSHSYNEQFF.